This T cell receptor beta chain was profiled in a study of blood T cell repertoires in COVID-19 (TCRdb year 2020). The study in broad terms: The collaborator samples originated in the United States, Italy and Spain and spanned the acute and convalescent phases of COVID-19. The prospective study material was composed of cDNA or gDNA derived from T cells, B-cell-depleted T cells, or PBMCs. Subjects who had been exposed to COVID-19, were actively infected with it, or had recovered from it provided the deeply sampled blood TCRbeta repertoires that made up the dataset. The repertoires were released in a freely available public database intended as a resource for research on the immune response to SARS-CoV-2. Samples came from the ongoing ImmuneRACE study (first 160 participants) plus 1,254 subjects from 6 global collaborators. Nearly every sample came with metadata listing a de-identified subject ID, COVID-19 status, age in years and sex. Where HLA class I and class II types were available, the types were taken from metadata supplied by the sample provider, not from assay-based typing. Points the paper makes about the study in general: How much clinical and demographic metadata was included differed by source and by participant, and the metadata was provided uncurated.

The immunoSEQ Assay, a bias-controlled multiplex PCR, was used to amplify TCRbeta CDR3 regions from genomic DNA. From the authors' description of their analysis: Nucleated cell counts per sample were estimated from amplification of reference gene primers within the assay. To quantify the absolute abundance of each unique TCRbeta CDR3 rearrangement, sequence reads were collapsed and filtered. Productive Simpson clonality was computed per sample as the square root of Simpson's diversity index over productive rearrangements. Drawn from immuneACCESS, this table holds only the in-frame rearrangements with V and J called that TCRdb kept. Clones are partly lost; checked studies trace under half to an unresolved V gene and leave the rest unexplained. V and J calls and clone size follow that table, whereas D and trimming were derived from the DNA. The sample records 200,000 to 250,000 clones, around 80% of which are singletons. Of the sample, over 7% falls within the top ten clones.

Whole blood was collected in K2EDTA tubes by collaborating institutions according to the institutions' own protocols. For TCRbeta analysis, collaborator samples were shipped as frozen whole blood, as isolated PBMCs, or as DNA extracted from either sample type. Germline trimming amounts to 6 bases on V and 5 bases on J, with 7 as the count of junction bases outside the gene matches. The germline V gene supplies CDR1 MNHEY and CDR2 SVGAGI. From the cysteine up to the phenylalanine, the CDR3 has a length of 14 residues. Here the CDR3 DNA is all that survives: 42 bases in frame from base 1. As for this clone: Its antigen is currently not known. No much larger clone is present one base from it, and per-base qualities are unavailable.

The sequencing input was peripheral blood. The chain links TRBV6-5 with TRBJ2-3; TRBD2 fits 8 bases in the junction. The TCR originated in a woman between 65 and 79 years old with acute or convalescent COVID-19. The CDR3 reads CASSLSGVLDTQYF. At the DNA level, the sequence is TGTGCCAGCAGCCTTAGCGGGGTACTAGATACGCAGTATTTT.